Listed below are T cell receptor beta chains from one sample, sequenced in a study of beta chain features in type 1 diabetes. Sequenced by immunoSEQ multiplex PCR; TCRdb stores in-frame clones only, minus some. The table records some 300,000 clones, 8% of them present only once. What was sequenced was central memory CD4+ T cells from blood. All receptors derive from a young woman in good health. The CDR3 runs from the conserved cysteine through the conserved F or W. A D gene is named only where the DNA matches it firmly. The size of a clone is reported for some rows only, either as once, few or many, or as a class for expanded clones.

clone size,V gene,J gene,D gene,CDR3 DNA,CDR3 protein
few,TRBV7-8,TRBJ2-3,-,TGTGCCAGCAGCTCCTCTCGGGGGAGCACAGATACGCAGTATTTT,CASSSSRGSTDTQYF
-,TRBV6-6,TRBJ2-5,TRBD2,TGTGCCAGCAGTCGGACTAGCGGTGACCGAGAGACCCAGTACTTC,CASSRTSGDRETQYF
-,TRBV7-9,TRBJ1-1,-,TGTGCCAGCAGCTCCGTAGGGAGGGCAACTGAAGCTTTCTTT,CASSSVGRATEAFF
few,TRBV7-8,TRBJ2-2,-,TGTGCCAGCAGCCCCCTGGGGGGCCGAGGAACCGGGGAGCTGTTTTTT,CASSPLGGRGTGELFF
-,TRBV29-1,TRBJ1-2,-,TGCAGCGTTGAAGATCCGATAGGGATGGGGGGCTACACCTTC,CSVEDPIGMGGYTF
-,TRBV27,TRBJ2-1,-,TGTGCCAGCAGTTTATTCCAGGGTGACAATGAGCAGTTCTTC,CASSLFQGDNEQFF
-,TRBV27,TRBJ2-5,-,TGTGCCAGCAGTTTATTCGGGGGCGGGGAGACCCAGTACTTC,CASSLFGGGETQYF
-,TRBV14,TRBJ1-2,-,TGTGCCAGCAGCCCGCTGGAGGTTAGCTATGGCTACACCTTC,CASSPLEVSYGYTF
many,TRBV10-3,TRBJ1-1,-,TGTGCCATCAATCAGGGGAAGGATGGCACTGAAGCTTTCTTT,CAINQGKDGTEAFF
few,TRBV5-1,TRBJ2-3,-,TGCGCCAGCAGCTTGTCGCAAGATACGCAGTATTTT,CASSLSQDTQYF
-,TRBV6-5,TRBJ2-1,TRBD1,TGTGCCAGCAGTACGACAGGGGCGGGGCAGTTCTTC,CASSTTGAGQFF
-,TRBV7-2,TRBJ1-4,-,TGTGCCAGCAGCTTATTGGGGGGCGGCAATGAAAAACTGTTTTTT,CASSLLGGGNEKLFF
many,TRBV19,TRBJ1-2,-,TGTGCCAGTAGTATAGATACGACGGAGGGCGGCTACACCTTC,CASSIDTTEGGYTF
few,TRBV29-1,TRBJ2-1,-,TGCAGCGGGGGGGCCGATGAGCAGTTCTTC,CSGGADEQFF
-,TRBV29-1,TRBJ2-5,-,TGCAGCGTTGATCAGGGCGTACAAGAGACCCAGTACTTC,CSVDQGVQETQYF
few,TRBV29-1,TRBJ2-1,-,TGCAGCCACCGGGGGCCCTACAATGAGCAGTTCTTC,CSHRGPYNEQFF
few,TRBV7-2,TRBJ1-2,TRBD1,TGTGCCAGCAGCATGATGACAGGGACATATGGCTACACCTTC,CASSMMTGTYGYTF
few,TRBV11-2,TRBJ1-1,-,TGTGCCAGCAGCTTATCGGGCAGGGTGGATGACGCTTTCTTT,CASSLSGRVDDAFF
-,TRBV5-6,TRBJ2-5,-,TGTGCCAGCAGCTTATCGGGGGAAGAGACCCAGTACTTC,CASSLSGEETQYF
-,TRBV30,TRBJ2-3,TRBD1,TGTGCCTCGGACAGGTACACAGATACGCAGTATTTT,CASDRYTDTQYF
few,TRBV7-9,TRBJ1-4,-,TGTGCCTCCATGATAAGGGGGAAAGATGAAAAACTGTTTTTT,CASMIRGKDEKLFF
-,TRBV6-5,TRBJ1-5,-,TGTGCCAGCAGTTACTCGAATTACAATCAGCCCCAGCATTTT,CASSYSNYNQPQHF
-,TRBV15,TRBJ1-1,-,TGTGCCACCAGCCCGGGGACGGATAACACTGAAGCTTTCTTT,CATSPGTDNTEAFF
-,TRBV29-1,TRBJ2-1,-,TGCAGCGTTGATCCGCGGGCCCCTGGGAGCGGGTACAATGAGCAGTTCTTC,CSVDPRAPGSGYNEQFF
few,TRBV29-1,TRBJ1-2,-,TGCAGCGTTCAACTGAACCCTAATGGCTACACCTTC,CSVQLNPNGYTF
many,TRBV10-3,TRBJ2-1,-,TGTGCCATCAGTGAGTCGACCTACAATGAGCAGTTCTTC,CAISESTYNEQFF
few,TRBV7-8,TRBJ2-7,-,TGTGCCAGCAGCTTAGCGTGGCAGGGGACCTACGAGCAGTACTTC,CASSLAWQGTYEQYF
-,TRBV7-2,TRBJ1-3,TRBD1,TGTGCCAGCAGCTTACAGGGGGCCTCTGGAAACACCATATATTTT,CASSLQGASGNTIYF
-,TRBV5-6,TRBJ2-3,TRBD1,TGTGCCAGCAGCTCGGGACAGTTCACAGATACGCAGTATTTT,CASSSGQFTDTQYF
few,TRBV5-1,TRBJ2-3,-,TGCGCCAGCAGCACGGGCACAGATACGCAGTATTTT,CASSTGTDTQYF
few,TRBV16,TRBJ1-5,-,TGTGCCAGCAGCCAATATAACAGTCGAAGCAATCAGCCCCAGCATTTT,CASSQYNSRSNQPQHF
once,TRBV9,TRBJ2-4,-,TGTGCCAGCAGCGTAGGGGACGGACACATTCAGTACTTC,CASSVGDGHIQYF
-,TRBV7-2,TRBJ2-5,TRBD2,TGTGCCAGCAGCCTAGGCCCTAGCGGGAGGCCCCGGGGAGAGACCCAGTACTTC,CASSLGPSGRPRGETQYF
-,TRBV19,TRBJ1-5,-,TGTGCCAGTGCCCGTTGGGCCAATCAGCCCCAGCATTTT,CASARWANQPQHF
many,TRBV7-3,TRBJ2-1,-,TGTGCCAGCAGCTTACCCCCGTCTAATGAGCAGTTCTTC,CASSLPPSNEQFF
few,TRBV6-6,TRBJ2-7,-,TGTGCCAGCAGTACCCCACCAACTCGCGAGCAGTACTTC,CASSTPPTREQYF
few,TRBV9,TRBJ1-2,-,TGTGCCAGCAGCGTAGATCGGGGGGCTCACTATGGCTACACCTTC,CASSVDRGAHYGYTF
-,TRBV7-9,TRBJ1-2,-,TGTGCCAGCAGCCCCCTCCGGGCCGGTTTATCGGATGGCTACACCTTC,CASSPLRAGLSDGYTF
-,TRBV7-2,TRBJ1-6,-,TGTGCCAGCAGCTTCTCTGGGGATTCACCCCTCCACTTT,CASSFSGDSPLHF
few,TRBV7-9,TRBJ2-7,-,TGTGCCAGCAGCCATTCCCCGGTCTACGAGCAGTACTTC,CASSHSPVYEQYF
few,TRBV30,TRBJ1-4,-,TGTGCCTGGAGTATCGGAGTCCGTGAAAAACTGTTTTTT,CAWSIGVREKLFF
-,TRBV29-1,TRBJ2-3,-,TGCAGCGTCAACGGACGCACAGATACGCAGTATTTT,CSVNGRTDTQYF
-,TRBV29-1,TRBJ2-5,-,TGCAGCGTTGCTAAGGGGACCGACAAAAGGGCCCAGTACTTC,CSVAKGTDKRAQYF
-,TRBV5-1,TRBJ1-1,-,TGCGCCAGCAGAGAGGGCCCCATGAACACTGAAGCTTTCTTT,CASREGPMNTEAFF
few,TRBV2,TRBJ1-5,TRBD1,TGTGCCAGCACCTTTGACAGGGATGTCCAGCCCCAGCATTTT,CASTFDRDVQPQHF
few,TRBV25-1,TRBJ2-3,TRBD2,TGTGCCAGCAGTGAATTTACTAGCGGGGCGGGCACAGATACGCAGTATTTT,CASSEFTSGAGTDTQYF
-,TRBV28,TRBJ1-1,-,TGTGCCAGCGGCGCAGGGCACGGCGGCACTGAAGCTTTCTTT,CASGAGHGGTEAFF
many,TRBV14,TRBJ2-7,TRBD1,TGTGCCAGCAGCCCTTCAGGGGGCGGCGAGCAGTACTTC,CASSPSGGGEQYF
few,TRBV25-1,TRBJ1-5,-,TGTGCCAGCAGTGGAGAGAATCAGCCCCAGCATTTT,CASSGENQPQHF
-,TRBV30,TRBJ1-3,TRBD1,TGTGCCTGGGCAGGGACAGGTTCGGGAAACACCATATATTTT,CAWAGTGSGNTIYF
many,TRBV5-4,TRBJ2-1,TRBD1,TGTGCCAGCAGCCCTAGGTCGGGACAGGGGGTAGGTGAGCAGTTCTTC,CASSPRSGQGVGEQFF
few,TRBV20-1,TRBJ2-1,-,TGCAGTGCTGGATCCAACAATGAGCAGTTCTTC,CSAGSNNEQFF
-,TRBV7-2,TRBJ2-6,-,TGTGCCAGCAGCTTAGCGCAAAGCCCCTCTGGGGCCAACGTCCTGACTTTC,CASSLAQSPSGANVLTF
many,TRBV18,TRBJ2-5,TRBD1,TGTGCCAGCTCACCATCCGACAGGGTGGAAGAGACCCAGTACTTC,CASSPSDRVEETQYF
-,TRBV29-1,TRBJ1-2,-,TGCAGCGTTGTTGTTTCTGGGGGTTTCTATGGCTACACCTTC,CSVVVSGGFYGYTF
few,TRBV9,TRBJ1-2,-,TGTGCCAGCGGGGAGTATGGCTACACCTTC,CASGEYGYTF
many,TRBV21-1,TRBJ2-1,-,TGTGCCAGCGTGGGGAGGGGGCTCCTGTGGGATGAGCAGTTCTTC,CASVGRGLLWDEQFF